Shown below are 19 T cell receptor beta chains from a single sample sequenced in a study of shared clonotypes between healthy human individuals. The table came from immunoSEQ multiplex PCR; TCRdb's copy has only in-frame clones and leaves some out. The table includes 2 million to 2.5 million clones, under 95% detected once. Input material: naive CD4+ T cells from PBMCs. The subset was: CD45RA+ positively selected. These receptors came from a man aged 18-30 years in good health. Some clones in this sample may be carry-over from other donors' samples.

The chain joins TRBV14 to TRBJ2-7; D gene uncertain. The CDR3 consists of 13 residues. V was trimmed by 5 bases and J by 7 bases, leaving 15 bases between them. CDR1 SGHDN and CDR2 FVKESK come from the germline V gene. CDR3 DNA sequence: TGTGCCAGCAGCTGGACCCTAACGTCAGAGCAGTACTTC. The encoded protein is CASSWTLTSEQYF.

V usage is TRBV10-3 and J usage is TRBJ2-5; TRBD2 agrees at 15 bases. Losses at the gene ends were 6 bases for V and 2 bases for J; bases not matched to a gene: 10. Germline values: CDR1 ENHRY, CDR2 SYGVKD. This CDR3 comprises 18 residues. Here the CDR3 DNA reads TGTGCCATCAGCCCTGCGGGACTAGCGGGAGGAAGACAAGAGACCCAGTACTTC. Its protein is CAISPAGLAGGRQETQYF.

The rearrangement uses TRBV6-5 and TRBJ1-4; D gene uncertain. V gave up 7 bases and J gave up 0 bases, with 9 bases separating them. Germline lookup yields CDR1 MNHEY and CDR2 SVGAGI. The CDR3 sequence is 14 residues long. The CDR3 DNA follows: TGTGCCAGCAAGTTTCTAGCAACTAATGAAAAACTGTTTTTT. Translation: CASKFLATNEKLFF.

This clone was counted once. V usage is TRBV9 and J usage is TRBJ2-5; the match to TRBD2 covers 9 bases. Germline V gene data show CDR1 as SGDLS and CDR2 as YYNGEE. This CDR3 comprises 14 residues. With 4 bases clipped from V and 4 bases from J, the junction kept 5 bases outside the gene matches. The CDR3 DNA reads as TGTGCCAGCAGCCCTCGGACTAGCGCAGAGACCCAGTACTTC. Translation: CASSPRTSAETQYF.

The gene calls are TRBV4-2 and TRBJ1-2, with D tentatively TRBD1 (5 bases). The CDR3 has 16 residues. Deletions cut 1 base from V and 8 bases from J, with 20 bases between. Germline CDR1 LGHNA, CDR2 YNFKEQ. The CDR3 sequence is CASSQVYGTLGAGYTF. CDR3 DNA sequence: TGTGCCAGCAGCCAAGTTTATGGGACCTTGGGTGCCGGCTACACCTTC.

The CDR3 bases are TGCGCCAGCAGCCAAACCGTAGCGGGAGGGACCGATGAGCAGTTCTTC. Translating gives CASSQTVAGGTDEQFF. This chain uses TRBV4-3 with TRBJ2-1; 11 bases are a match to TRBD2. The CDR3 loop spans 16 amino acids. The V and J ends lost 2 bases and 8 bases, in that order; junction bases with no gene match: 8. Germline assignment: CDR1 LGHNA and CDR2 YSLEER.

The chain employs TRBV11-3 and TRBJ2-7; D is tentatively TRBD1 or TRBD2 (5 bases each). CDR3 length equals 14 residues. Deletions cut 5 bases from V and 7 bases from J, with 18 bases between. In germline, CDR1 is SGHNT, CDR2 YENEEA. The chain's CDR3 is CASSPRAGPREQYF. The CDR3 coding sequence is TGTGCCAGCAGCCCGAGGGCAGGGCCCAGGGAGCAGTACTTC.

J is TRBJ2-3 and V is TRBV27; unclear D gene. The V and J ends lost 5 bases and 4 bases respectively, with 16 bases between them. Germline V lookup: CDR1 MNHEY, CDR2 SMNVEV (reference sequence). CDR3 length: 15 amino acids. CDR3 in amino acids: CASSPRPRASDTQYF. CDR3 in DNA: TGTGCCAGCAGTCCCAGACCCCGAGCGTCAGATACGCAGTATTTT.

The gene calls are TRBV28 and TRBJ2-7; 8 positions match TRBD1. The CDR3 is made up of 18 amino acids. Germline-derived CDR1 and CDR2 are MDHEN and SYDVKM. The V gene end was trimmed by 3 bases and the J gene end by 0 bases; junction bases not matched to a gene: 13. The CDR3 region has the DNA TGTGCCAGCAGTTTTTTAATGGACGGACAGGGAAGCTCCTACGAGCAGTACTTC. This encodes CASSFLMDGQGSSYEQYF.

The DNA of the CDR3 is TGTGCCAGTAGTTATACGAACACTGAAGCTTTCTTT. Amino acids: CASSYTNTEAFF. This chain links TRBV19 with TRBJ1-1, with D unclear. V was shortened by 5 bases and J by 1 base, with 5 bases between the two germline ends. In germline, CDR1 is LNHDA, CDR2 SQIVND (reference sequence). This CDR3 comprises 12 residues.

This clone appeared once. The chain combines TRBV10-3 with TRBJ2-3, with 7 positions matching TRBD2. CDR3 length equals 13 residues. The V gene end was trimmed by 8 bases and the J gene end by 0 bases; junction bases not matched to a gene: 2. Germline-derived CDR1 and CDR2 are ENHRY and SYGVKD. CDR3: CAIAGDSTDTQYF. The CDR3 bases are TGTGCCATCGCGGGGGATAGCACAGATACGCAGTATTTT.

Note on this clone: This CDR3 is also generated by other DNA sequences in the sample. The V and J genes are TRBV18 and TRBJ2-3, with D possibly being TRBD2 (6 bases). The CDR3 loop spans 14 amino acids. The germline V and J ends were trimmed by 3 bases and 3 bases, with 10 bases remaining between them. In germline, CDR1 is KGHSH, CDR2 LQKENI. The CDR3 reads CASSPPGGTDTQYF. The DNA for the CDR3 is TGTGCCAGCTCACCGCCTGGGGGGACAGATACGCAGTATTTT.

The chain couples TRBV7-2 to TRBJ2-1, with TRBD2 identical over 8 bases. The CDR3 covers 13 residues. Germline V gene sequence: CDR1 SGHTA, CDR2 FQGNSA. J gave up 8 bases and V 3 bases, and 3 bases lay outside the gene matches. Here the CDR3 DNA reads TGTGCCAGCAGCTTTGCGGGAGGTGATGAGCAGTTCTTC. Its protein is CASSFAGGDEQFF.

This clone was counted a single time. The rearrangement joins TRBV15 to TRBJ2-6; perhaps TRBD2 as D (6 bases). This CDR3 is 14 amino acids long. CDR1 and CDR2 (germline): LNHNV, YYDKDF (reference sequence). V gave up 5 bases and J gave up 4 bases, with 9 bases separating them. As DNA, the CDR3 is TGTGCCACCAGCGCCGGGGGAGGGGCCAACGTCCTGACTTTC. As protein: CATSAGGGANVLTF. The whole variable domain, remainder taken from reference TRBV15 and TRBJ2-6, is DAMVIQNPRYQVTQFGKPVTLSCSQTLNHNVMYWYQQKSSQAPKLLFHYYDKDFNNEADTPDNFQSRRPNTSFCFLDIRSPGLGDTAMYLCATSAGGGANVLTFGAGSRLTVL.

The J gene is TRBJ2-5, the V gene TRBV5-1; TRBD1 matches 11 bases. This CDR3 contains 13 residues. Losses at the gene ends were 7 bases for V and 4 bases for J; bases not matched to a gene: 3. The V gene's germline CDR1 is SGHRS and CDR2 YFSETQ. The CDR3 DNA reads TGCGCCAGCGGACAGGGGGCGGCAGAGACCCAGTACTTC. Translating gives CASGQGAAETQYF.

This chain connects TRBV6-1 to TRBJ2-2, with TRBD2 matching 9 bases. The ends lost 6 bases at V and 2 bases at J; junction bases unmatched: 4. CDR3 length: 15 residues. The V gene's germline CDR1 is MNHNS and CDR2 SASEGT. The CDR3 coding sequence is TGTGCCAGCAGAGAGCTAGCGGGAAACACCGGGGAGCTGTTTTTT. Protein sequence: CASRELAGNTGELFF.

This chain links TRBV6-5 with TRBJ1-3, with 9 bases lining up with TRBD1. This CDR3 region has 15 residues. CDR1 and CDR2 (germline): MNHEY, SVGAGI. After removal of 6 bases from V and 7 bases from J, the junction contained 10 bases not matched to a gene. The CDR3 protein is CASRPIGTGLNTIYF. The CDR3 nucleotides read TGTGCCAGCAGGCCGATCGGGACAGGGTTGAACACCATATATTTT.

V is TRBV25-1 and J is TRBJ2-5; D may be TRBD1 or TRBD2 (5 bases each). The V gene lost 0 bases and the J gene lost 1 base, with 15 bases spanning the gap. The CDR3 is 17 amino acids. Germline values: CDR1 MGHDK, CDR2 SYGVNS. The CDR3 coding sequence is TGTGCCAGCAGTGAATATAGGCAGGGACGGGGCCAAGAGACCCAGTACTTC. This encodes CASSEYRQGRGQETQYF.

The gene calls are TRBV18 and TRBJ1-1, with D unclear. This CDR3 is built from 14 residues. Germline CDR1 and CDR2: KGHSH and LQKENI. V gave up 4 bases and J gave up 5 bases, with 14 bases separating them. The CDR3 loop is CASSREMGQTEAFF. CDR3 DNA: TGTGCCAGCTCACGGGAGATGGGCCAGACTGAAGCTTTCTTT.